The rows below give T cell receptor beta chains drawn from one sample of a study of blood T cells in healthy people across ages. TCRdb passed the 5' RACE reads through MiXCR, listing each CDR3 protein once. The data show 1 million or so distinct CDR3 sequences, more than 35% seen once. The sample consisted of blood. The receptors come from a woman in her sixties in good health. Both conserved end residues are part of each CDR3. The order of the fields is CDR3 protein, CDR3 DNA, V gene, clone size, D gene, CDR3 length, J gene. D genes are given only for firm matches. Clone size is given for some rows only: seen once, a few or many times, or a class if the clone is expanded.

CDR3aa: CASSFRDRGRGSEKLFF; CDR3nt: TGTGCCAGCAGCTTCAGGGACAGGGGGCGCGGGAGTGAAAAACTGTTTTTT; v_gene: TRBV7-8; abundance: NA; d_gene: TRBD1; len: 17; j_gene: TRBJ1-4
CDR3aa: CASSLRAGGTMGYYEQYF; CDR3nt: TGTGCCAGCAGTTTACGAGCGGGAGGAACGATGGGGTACTACGAGCAGTACTTC; v_gene: TRBV27; abundance: NA; d_gene: TRBD2; len: 18; j_gene: TRBJ2-7
CDR3aa: CATSSEEETQYF; CDR3nt: TGTGCCACCAGCAGTGAGGAAGAGACCCAGTACTTC; v_gene: TRBV15; abundance: NA; d_gene: NA; len: 12; j_gene: TRBJ2-5
CDR3aa: CAWLSGSWGGTYEQYF; CDR3nt: TGTGCCTGGTTGAGCGGGTCCTGGGGGGGGACCTACGAGCAGTACTTC; v_gene: TRBV30; abundance: NA; d_gene: TRBD2; len: 16; j_gene: TRBJ2-7
CDR3aa: CSVEGGGQGETQYF; CDR3nt: TGCAGCGTTGAGGGGGGGGGTCAGGGAGAGACCCAGTACTTC; v_gene: TRBV29-1; abundance: few; d_gene: TRBD2; len: 14; j_gene: TRBJ2-5
CDR3aa: CSVDGQGDEQYF; CDR3nt: TGCAGCGTTGATGGACAGGGGGACGAGCAGTACTTC; v_gene: TRBV29-1; abundance: few; d_gene: TRBD1; len: 12; j_gene: TRBJ2-7
CDR3aa: CSALPSGRAISHTDTQYF; CDR3nt: TGCAGTGCTCTCCCGAGCGGGAGGGCTATATCACACACAGATACGCAGTATTTT; v_gene: TRBV20-1; abundance: many; d_gene: TRBD2; len: 18; j_gene: TRBJ2-3
CDR3aa: CASSLSRTGLNIQYF; CDR3nt: TGTGCCAGCAGTTTATCCCGGACAGGGCTGAACATTCAGTACTTC; v_gene: TRBV27; abundance: NA; d_gene: TRBD1; len: 15; j_gene: TRBJ2-4
CDR3aa: CASSLGQGFYEQYF; CDR3nt: TGTGCCAGCAGCTTAGGACAGGGGTTCTACGAGCAGTACTTC; v_gene: TRBV11-2; abundance: many; d_gene: TRBD1; len: 14; j_gene: TRBJ2-7
CDR3aa: CAWSDWAGFFSGTNVLTF; CDR3nt: TGTGCCTGGAGTGACTGGGCGGGGTTTTTCTCTGGGACCAACGTCCTGACTTTC; v_gene: TRBV30; abundance: NA; d_gene: NA; len: 18; j_gene: TRBJ2-6
CDR3aa: CSVIRGSYEQYF; CDR3nt: TGCAGCGTTATTAGGGGATCCTACGAGCAGTACTTC; v_gene: TRBV29-1; abundance: many; d_gene: NA; len: 12; j_gene: TRBJ2-7
CDR3aa: CASSGGRGPMSGANVLTF; CDR3nt: TGTGCCAGCAGTGGCGGAAGGGGCCCCATGAGTGGGGCCAACGTCCTGACTTTC; v_gene: TRBV2; abundance: NA; d_gene: NA; len: 18; j_gene: TRBJ2-6
CDR3aa: CASSLVPGLGEETQYF; CDR3nt: TGTGCCAGCAGCTTAGTTCCAGGTCTGGGAGAGGAGACCCAGTACTTC; v_gene: TRBV7-9; abundance: NA; d_gene: NA; len: 16; j_gene: TRBJ2-5
CDR3aa: CASSQDSQRHTEAFF; CDR3nt: TGTGCCAGCAGCCAGGACAGCCAACGGCACACTGAAGCTTTCTTT; v_gene: TRBV3-1; abundance: NA; d_gene: NA; len: 15; j_gene: TRBJ1-1
CDR3aa: CASSQDYGAGGELYF; CDR3nt: TGTGCCAGCAGCCAAGACTATGGAGCGGGAGGAGAACTGTACTTC; v_gene: TRBV4-2; abundance: many; d_gene: TRBD2; len: 15; j_gene: TRBJ2-7
CDR3aa: CASGRGTSGRETQYF; CDR3nt: TGTGCCAGCGGCAGGGGGACTAGCGGGAGAGAGACCCAGTACTTC; v_gene: TRBV27; abundance: few; d_gene: TRBD2; len: 15; j_gene: TRBJ2-5
CDR3aa: CSVATLAGVTGELFF; CDR3nt: TGCAGCGTTGCAACTCTAGCGGGAGTTACCGGGGAGCTGTTTTTT; v_gene: TRBV29-1; abundance: NA; d_gene: TRBD2; len: 15; j_gene: TRBJ2-2
CDR3aa: CACSGEGKTTYEQYF; CDR3nt: TGTGCCTGCTCCGGGGAGGGGAAGACGACCTACGAGCAGTACTTC; v_gene: TRBV7-9; abundance: NA; d_gene: TRBD2; len: 15; j_gene: TRBJ2-7